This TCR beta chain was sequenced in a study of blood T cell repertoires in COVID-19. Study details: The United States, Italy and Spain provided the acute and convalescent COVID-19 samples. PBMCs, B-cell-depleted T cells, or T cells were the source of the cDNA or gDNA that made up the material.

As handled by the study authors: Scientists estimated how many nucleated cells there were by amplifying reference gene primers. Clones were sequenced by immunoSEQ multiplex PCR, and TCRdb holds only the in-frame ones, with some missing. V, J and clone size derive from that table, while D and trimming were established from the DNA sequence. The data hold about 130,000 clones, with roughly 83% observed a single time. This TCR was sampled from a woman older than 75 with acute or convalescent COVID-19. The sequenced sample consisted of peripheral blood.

In nucleotides, the CDR3 is TGTGCCAGCAGCTCTACGATCGTGGGGACAGGGTACTCCTACGAGCAGTACTTC. Protein sequence: CASSSTIVGTGYSYEQYF. The genes are TRBV11-2 and TRBJ2-7; 9 bases fit TRBD1. J was trimmed by 0 bases and V by 4 bases; bases with no gene match: 13. This CDR3 has 18 amino acids. CDR1 and CDR2 from the germline V gene are SGHAT and FQNNGV.